In this sample, the clone carrying this T cell receptor beta chain turned up a few times. Amplification used 60 Vbeta primers and 13 Jbeta primers. Sequencing was performed with immunoSEQ multiplex PCR; in TCRdb, only in-frame clones are kept and a portion is missing. The sample holds about 65,000 clones, 80% seen once. The CDR3 has 15 amino acids. Germline loops: CDR1 KGHSH, CDR2 LQKENI. V was clipped by 2 bases and J by 2 bases; unmatched bases: 6. The data derive from a study of cytomegalovirus exposure and HLA in healthy donors. In the study overall: Prior work identified 100 million to 130 million unique TCR beta sequences in approximately 200 million T cells.

Material: PBMCs. The source of this sequence is a woman aged 25 to 45 in good health and CMV-seronegative. The chain carries TRBV18 and TRBJ2-7; 7 nucleotides align to TRBD2. CDR3 in DNA: TGTGCCAGCTCACCAATGGCGGGAGTAACCTACGAGCAGTACTTC. Its translation: CASSPMAGVTYEQYF.